The 11 T cell receptor beta chains reported below all come from one sample, sequenced in a study of monozygotic twins with inflammatory bowel disease. Using the 5' RACE reads, TCRdb records one entry per CDR3 protein without DNA. The sample is made up of under 200,000 distinct CDR3 sequences, and the top ten hold more than 2.5% of it. The sequencing input was blood. The source of these receptors is a human donor with ulcerative colitis or Crohn's disease, or a healthy co-twin of an affected twin (not recorded which).

This rearrangement joins TRBV14 to TRBJ2-3; without DNA, the TCRdb call of TRBD1 cannot be checked. There are 14 residues in the CDR3. The V gene's germline CDR1 is SGHDN and CDR2 FVKESK. This CDR3 is CASSPGTGTDTQYF.

The chain has TRBV6-2 or TRBV6-3 and TRBJ2-7; without DNA, the TCRdb call of TRBD2 cannot be checked. Germline V CDR1 and CDR2: MNHEY, SVGEGT. The CDR3 is 14 amino acids. CDR3 sequence reads: CASSPAGGPHEQYF.

The rearrangement uses TRBV20-1 and TRBJ1-2; TCRdb's assignment of TRBD1 cannot be checked, as there is no DNA. CDR3 length equals 14 residues. CDR1 and CDR2 from the germline V gene are DFQATT and SNEGSKA (reference sequence). The CDR3 spells CSALTPGANYGYTF.

The chain carries TRBV24-1 and TRBJ1-2. The CDR3 spans 13 residues. Germline V lookup: CDR1 KGHDR, CDR2 SFDVKD. CDR3: CATSDPDTDGYTF.

The chain is built from TRBV20-1 and TRBJ2-5; as DNA is missing, the TRBD1 call by TCRdb cannot be tested. Germline V gives CDR1 DFQATT, CDR2 SNEGSKA (reference sequence). This CDR3 has 11 amino acids. CDR3 sequence reads: CSVDHPGTQYF.

V and J are TRBV29-1 and TRBJ2-7; TCRdb proposes TRBD2, but this gene call is untestable without DNA. The V gene's germline CDR1 is SQVTM and CDR2 ANQGSEA. The CDR3 contains 13 residues. CDR3 protein: CSVGASGRYEQYF.

The chain links TRBV7-3 to TRBJ2-7; the D call of TRBD2 rests on TCRdb alone, since no DNA is present to check it. CDR3 length: 16 residues. Germline V gene data show CDR1 as SGHTA and CDR2 as FQGTGA. Here the CDR3 reads CASSLVTDSGRGEQYF.

This sequence joins TRBV30 and TRBJ2-1; TCRdb's assignment of TRBD1 cannot be checked, as there is no DNA. The germline V gene encodes CDR1 GTSNPN and CDR2 SVGIG (reference sequence). CDR3 length equals 13 residues. This CDR3 reads CASGGQPLQGQFF. Complete variable domain (other parts from reference TRBV30 and TRBJ2-1): SQTIHQWPATLVQPVGSPLSLECTVEGTSNPNLYWYRQAAGRGLQLLFYSVGIGQISSEVPQNLSASRPQDRQFILSSKKLLLSDSGFYLCASGGQPLQGQFFGPGTRLTVL.

The V call is TRBV11-1, the J call TRBJ2-7. Germline CDR1 SGHAT, CDR2 FQDESV (reference sequence). The CDR3 spans 14 residues. The CDR3 region is CASSLENRLGEQYF. The whole variable domain, filled in from reference TRBV11-1 and TRBJ2-7, reads EAEVAQSPRYKITEKSQAVAFWCDPISGHATLYWYRQILGQGPELLVQFQDESVVDDSQLPKDRFSAERLKGVDSTLKIQPAELGDSAMYLCASSLENRLGEQYFGPGTRLTVT.

The rearrangement uses TRBV6-1 and TRBJ1-2; checking the TCRdb D call of TRBD1 is not possible without DNA. Germline values: CDR1 MNHNS, CDR2 SASEGT. The CDR3 runs to 13 residues. CDR3 sequence reads: CASSPGSPNGYTF.

Here the CDR3 reads CATSVGSYGYTF. The rearrangement links TRBV24-1 to TRBJ1-2. This CDR3 has 12 amino acids. Germline loops: CDR1 KGHDR, CDR2 SFDVKD.